These 27 T cell receptor beta chains were all obtained from the same sample, sequenced in a study of T cells in localized non-small cell lung cancer. Sequenced by immunoSEQ multiplex PCR; TCRdb stores in-frame clones only, minus some. The table has roughly 70,000 clones, 70% to 90% seen once. This specimen was peripheral blood, taken before any cancer treatment. These receptors were collected from a male donor aged 60 or over with stage III squamous cell lung carcinoma.

V is TRBV21-1 and J is TRBJ1-3; the table's D call, TRBD1, was not checked against the DNA. TRBV21-1 is designated a pseudogene. The CDR3 extends over 16 amino acids. In DNA, the CDR3 is TGTGCCAGCACCCATTTAACAGGGAACCGTGGAAACACCATATATTTT. It is translated as CASTHLTGNRGNTIYF.

Only a few counts were recorded for this clone. The V and J genes are TRBV5-6 and TRBJ1-2; perhaps TRBD1 as D (6 bases). CDR1 SGHDT and CDR2 YYEEEE come from the germline V gene. V dropped 9 bases and J dropped 4 bases, with 16 bases sitting between them. The CDR3 runs 13 residues. In nucleotides, the CDR3 is TGTGCCACCTCTGGATCGGGGGCCTATGGCTACACCTTC. This gives the protein CATSGSGAYGYTF. The full variable domain, in which reference TRBV5-6 and TRBJ1-2 provide the parts outside the CDR3, is DAGVTQSPTHLIKTRGQQVTLRCSPKSGHDTVSWYQQALGQGPQFIFQYYEEEERQRGNFPDRFSGHQFPNYSSELNVNALLLGDSALYLCATSGSGAYGYTFGSGTRLTVV.

The V and J genes are TRBV7-6 and TRBJ2-3; weak D call: TRBD2 (6 bases). The length of the CDR3 is 16 residues. Germline V lookup: CDR1 SGHVS, CDR2 FNYEAQ. Trimming removed 0 bases at V and 0 bases at J, with 10 bases between. The CDR3 sequence is CASSLASGPSTDTQYF. The CDR3 DNA reads as TGTGCCAGCAGCTTAGCTAGCGGTCCTAGCACAGATACGCAGTATTTT.

The chain employs TRBV20-1 and TRBJ2-5; D ambiguous. This CDR3 spans 11 amino acids. V dropped 5 bases and J dropped 4 bases, with 8 bases sitting between them. Per the germline V gene, CDR1 is DFQATT and CDR2 is SNEGSKA (reference sequence). The CDR3 bases are TGCAGTGCTCCCGTTATAGAGACCCAGTACTTC. Amino acid sequence: CSAPVIETQYF.

The V gene is TRBV19, the J gene TRBJ2-1, with 12 nucleotides matching TRBD2. The CDR3 sequence is 14 residues long. The V and J ends lost 9 bases and 10 bases, in that order; junction bases with no gene match: 10. CDR1 and CDR2 (germline): LNHDA, SQIVND (reference sequence). DNA of the CDR3: TGTGCCAGCCAAACTAGCGGGGGGCCCCACGAGCAGTTCTTC. It codes for CASQTSGGPHEQFF.

The chain employs TRBV30 and TRBJ2-1, with D possibly TRBD1 on 6 matching bases. Germline V gene sequence: CDR1 GTSNPN, CDR2 SVGIG (reference sequence). The V end was cut by 3 bases, the J end by 0 bases, with 18 bases between. The CDR3 has 17 amino acids. CDR3 bases: TGTGCCTGGAGCCTCATGGGGGCCGTGAGCTCCTACAATGAGCAGTTCTTC. It is translated as CAWSLMGAVSSYNEQFF.

The genes are TRBV5-6 and TRBJ2-1; TRBD1 agrees at 9 bases. The germline CDR1 and CDR2 sequences are SGHDT and YYEEEE. The V and J ends lost 3 bases and 6 bases, in that order; junction bases with no gene match: 7. The CDR3 length is 15 residues. The CDR3 bases are TGTGCCAGCAGCTCCATCGGGACAGGGCTCAATGAGCAGTTCTTC. This translates into CASSSIGTGLNEQFF.

This clone showed up just a few times. The rearrangement uses TRBV6-1 and TRBJ2-7; D possibly corresponds to TRBD1 (5 bases). Trimming left V 2 bases short and J 2 bases short, with 13 bases between. The CDR3 covers 15 residues. CDR1 MNHNS and CDR2 SASEGT come from the germline V gene. This CDR3 reads CASSEIGQGPYEQYV. The DNA of the CDR3 is TGTGCCAGCAGTGAAATCGGCCAGGGCCCCTACGAGCAGTACGTC.

The rearrangement uses TRBV10-3 and TRBJ1-4; 10 nucleotides align to TRBD1. Trimming took 4 bases from V and 5 from J; bases not matched to a gene: 4. There are 15 residues in the CDR3. Per the germline V gene, CDR1 is ENHRY and CDR2 is SYGVKD. For the CDR3, the DNA is TGTGCCATCAGTGGAGACAGGGGGCTAAATGAAAAACTGTTTTTT. Protein sequence: CAISGDRGLNEKLFF.

This clone is labeled medium-sized. This chain uses TRBV9 with TRBJ1-2; D is ambiguous. V gave up 3 bases and J gave up 0 bases, with 12 bases separating them. The CDR3 is made up of 15 amino acids. The germline V gene has CDR1 SGDLS and CDR2 YYNGEE. As DNA, the CDR3 is TGTGCCAGCAGCGATCGGCTACCTTCTAACTATGGCTACACCTTC. This sequence encodes CASSDRLPSNYGYTF.

The sample holds a few counts of this clone. The CDR3 DNA reads as TGTGCCAGCAGCTCAATTGGCTACGAGCAGTACTTC. This codes for CASSSIGYEQYF. The chain combines TRBV13 with TRBJ2-7; D gene uncertain. CDR1 is PRHDT and CDR2 is FYEKMQ in the germline V gene (reference sequence). The V end lost 4 bases, the J end lost 3 bases, and 7 bases lay between the germline ends. CDR3 length equals 12 residues.

V and J are TRBV2 and TRBJ1-5; D is perhaps TRBD1 (6 bases). The CDR3 is 13 residues long. Germline CDR1 and CDR2: SNHLY and FYNNEI. V was clipped by 4 bases and J by 2 bases, with 6 bases between them. CDR3 in amino acids: CASSGTGNQPQHF. The CDR3 region has the DNA TGTGCCAGCAGTGGGACAGGCAATCAGCCCCAGCATTTT.

V and J are TRBV7-2 and TRBJ2-5; TRBD2 might be the D (5 bases). V was clipped by 3 bases and J by 5 bases, with 10 bases between them. Germline CDR1 reads SGHTA; CDR2 reads FQGNSA. CDR3 length: 13 amino acids. CDR3 sequence: CASSFTRGETQYF. As DNA, the CDR3 is TGTGCCAGCAGCTTTACCCGCGGGGAGACCCAGTACTTC.

The rearrangement joins TRBV19 to TRBJ2-1; 10 bases are shared with TRBD2. Trimming took 7 bases from V and 6 from J; bases not matched to a gene: 3. Germline CDR1 is LNHDA and CDR2 is SQIVND (reference sequence). The CDR3 runs 13 residues. The CDR3 spells CASKLAGSNEQFF. The CDR3 nucleotides read TGTGCCAGTAAACTAGCGGGGAGCAATGAGCAGTTCTTC.

The J gene is TRBJ1-5, the V gene TRBV27; 7 bases fit TRBD1. Per germline, CDR1 MNHEY and CDR2 SMNVEV (reference sequence). The V gene end was trimmed by 6 bases and the J gene end by 2 bases; junction bases not matched to a gene: 7. This CDR3 has 15 amino acids. The CDR3 nucleotides are TGTGCCAGCAGCCTGAACAGGGGAGGCAATCAGCCCCAGCATTTT. Translated, it gives CASSLNRGGNQPQHF.

As for this clone: A read error may be the cause here, since a much bigger clone is one base away. The sample holds other DNA sequences that translate to the same CDR3. The chain is built from TRBV10-1 and TRBJ1-2; perhaps TRBD1 as D (5 bases). CDR3 length equals 13 residues. Germline V gives CDR1 WNHNN, CDR2 SYGVQD (reference sequence). The V end was cut by 0 bases, the J end by 4 bases, with 6 bases between. The CDR3 reads CASSESGTYGYTF. The CDR3 DNA follows: TGCGCCAGCAGTGAGTCCGGGACCTATGGCTACACCTTC.

The CDR3: CASKSGGTDEQFF. CDR3 coding DNA: TGTGCCAGCAAGAGCGGGGGTACGGATGAGCAGTTCTTC. The chain is built from TRBV11-3 and TRBJ2-1; 8 bases are a match to TRBD2. The V and J ends lost 7 bases and 8 bases, in that order; junction bases with no gene match: 7. This CDR3 has 13 residues. Germline V CDR1 and CDR2: SGHNT, YENEEA.

The chain carries TRBV7-8 and TRBJ2-7, with a possible D match to TRBD2 (6 bases). This CDR3 is 16 amino acids long. The V gene lost 1 base and the J gene lost 1 base, with 14 bases spanning the gap. Looked up from germline, CDR1 is SGHVS and CDR2 is FQNEAQ. The CDR3 protein is CASSLGPGVRSYEQYV. The CDR3 coding sequence is TGTGCCAGCAGCTTAGGCCCGGGGGTAAGGTCCTACGAGCAGTACGTC.

The chain recombines TRBV2 with TRBJ1-5, with 11 nucleotides matching TRBD1. In germline, CDR1 is SNHLY, CDR2 FYNNEI. The CDR3 spans 16 residues. After removal of 8 bases from V and 0 bases from J, the junction contained 6 bases not matched to a gene. CDR3 coding DNA: TGTGCCAGCTCCGGGACAGGGGGTGGTAGCAATCAGCCCCAGCATTTT. It codes for CASSGTGGGSNQPQHF.

This clone appeared a few times. The V call is TRBV5-5, the J call TRBJ1-2, with D hard to call. Germline CDR1 is SGHKS and CDR2 is YYEKEE (reference sequence). Trimming left V 4 bases short and J 4 bases short, with 11 bases between. The CDR3 consists of 13 residues. In DNA form, the CDR3 reads TGTGCCAGCAGCCCACTGGCTCTCTATGGCTACACCTTC. Its protein product is CASSPLALYGYTF.

The chain has TRBV4-2 and TRBJ2-7, with 9 positions matching TRBD1. Germline V lookup: CDR1 LGHNA, CDR2 YNFKEQ. V lost 1 base, J lost 5 bases, and 12 bases stayed unmatched. The CDR3 sequence is 17 residues long. The CDR3 loop is CASSQGDRVRARNEQYF. The CDR3 DNA reads as TGTGCCAGCAGCCAAGGGGACAGGGTCCGTGCAAGAAACGAGCAGTACTTC.

The chain links TRBV7-9 to TRBJ1-1; maybe TRBD1 (5 bases). Germline V gives CDR1 SEHNR, CDR2 FQNEAQ (reference sequence). The CDR3 contains 16 residues. Trimming took 2 bases from V and 5 from J, leaving 18 bases between them. The CDR3 is CASSLSQAGRVTEAFF. Written as DNA, the CDR3 is TGTGCCAGCAGCTTAAGCCAGGCGGGCAGGGTTACTGAAGCTTTCTTT.

This sequence joins TRBV9 and TRBJ1-4, with D hard to call. The germline gives CDR1 SGDLS, CDR2 YYNGEE. V lost 4 bases to trimming and J lost 0 bases, with 16 bases between them. The CDR3 loop spans 17 amino acids. CDR3 sequence (DNA): TGTGCCAGCAGCTCCCCGAGAGGAACTTCAACTAATGAAAAACTGTTTTTT. Its translation: CASSSPRGTSTNEKLFF.

The V gene is TRBV7-3, the J gene TRBJ1-6, with D perhaps TRBD1 (5 bases). CDR1 is SGHTA and CDR2 is FQGTGA in the germline V gene. The CDR3 runs 14 residues. The V end lost 1 base, the J end lost 7 bases, and 8 bases lay between the germline ends. CDR3 in amino acids: CASSLNGDNSPLHF. For the CDR3, the DNA is TGTGCCAGCAGCTTAAACGGGGACAATTCACCCCTCCACTTT.

The chain recombines TRBV5-4 with TRBJ2-1, with 12 nucleotides matching TRBD2. The CDR3 contains 16 residues. Trimming cost V 4 bases and J 7 bases; bases outside gene matches: 9. Germline lookup yields CDR1 SGHNT and CDR2 YYREEE (reference sequence). CDR3 loop: CASSTPSGGAINEQFF. The CDR3 region has the DNA TGTGCCAGCAGCACACCTAGCGGGGGGGCAATAAATGAGCAGTTCTTC.

The chain carries TRBV6-1 and TRBJ2-7; the D is unclear. The CDR3 loop spans 12 amino acids. CDR1 is MNHNS, CDR2 SASEGT, per germline. V lost 0 bases and J lost 6, with 6 bases in between. CDR3 region: CASSEAGFEQYV. CDR3 DNA sequence: TGTGCCAGCAGTGAAGCGGGTTTCGAGCAGTACGTC.

The chain carries TRBV15 and TRBJ2-3, with 7 bases lining up with TRBD1. Germline-derived CDR1 and CDR2 are LNHNV and YYDKDF (reference sequence). The CDR3 totals 15 residues. J gave up 4 bases and V 1 base, and 5 bases lay outside the gene matches. The CDR3 protein is CATSRGAQGADTQYF. As DNA, the CDR3 is TGTGCCACCAGCAGAGGAGCTCAGGGGGCAGATACGCAGTATTTT.